There are a few counts of the clone carrying this T cell receptor (beta chain). TCRdb re-analysed the PCR reads in MiXCR, keeping a single row per CDR3 protein. The table includes some 40,000 distinct CDR3 sequences, about 35% detected once. The data were obtained in a study of vaccination and CD4 T cells after COVID-19. CDR3 length: 13 residues. In germline, CDR1 is SEHNR, CDR2 FQNEAQ (reference sequence). Deletions cut 5 bases from V and 6 bases from J, with 12 bases between. Time point here: late sampling 161 to 241 days after vaccination in a few convalescent patients. This receptor was obtained from a human donor who had recovered from COVID-19. Sequencing used CD4+ T cells from blood, obtained about 7 months after SARS-CoV-2 vaccination. J is TRBJ2-3 and V is TRBV7-9, with D possibly matching TRBD1 (5 bases). The CDR3, as DNA: TGTGCCAGCAGCCGACAGAGCTTCGATACGCAGTATTTT. The encoded protein is CASSRQSFDTQYF.